This T cell receptor beta chain was recovered during a study of T cells after yellow fever vaccination. Turning to this clonotype: Its specificity is unknown.

TCRdb fed the 5' RACE reads into MiXCR, producing one record per CDR3 protein. The sample carries more than 250,000 distinct CDR3 sequences, around 7.3% recorded once. Study-level findings and limits: The secondary response was weaker but peaked faster, day 5 versus 15.

CDR1 MNHEY and CDR2 SMNVEV come from the germline V gene (reference sequence). Trimming stripped 6 bases from V and 7 bases from J, with 19 bases between. CDR3 length equals 15 residues. The chain combines TRBV27 with TRBJ1-5; a possible D gene is TRBD1 (6 bases). The TCR was taken from a man between 18 and 29 years old who received the YFV17D yellow fever vaccine. Specimen: PBMCs, collected around 45 days after the first yellow fever vaccination. The CDR3 loop is CASSLSGGPGQPQHF. CDR3 bases: TGTGCCAGCAGCTTGTCCGGGGGGCCGGGACAGCCCCAGCATTTT.